What follows describes a single T cell receptor (beta chain). A few counts support this clone. Its target antigen remains unknown. No quality values exist for individual bases; no much larger clone is one base distant. The germline V gene (reference sequence) supplies CDR1 LNHDA and CDR2 SQIVND. The V end gives up 10 bases and the J end 0 bases, leaving 12 bases in the junction not matched to a gene. Measured from the cysteine to the phenylalanine, the CDR3 is 15 residues long. Left in the record is the CDR3 DNA by itself, 45 bases read in frame from the first base. The data are from a study of shared clonotypes between healthy human individuals (dated by TCRdb to the early 2020s). Looking at the study overall: Three men and a couple of women, aged 18 to 49 years, made up the cohort. To estimate repertoire size and how much clonotypes are shared between individuals, the study performed deep sequencing of blood TCR repertoires from roughly five healthy adults. To increase sequencing depth and limit assay-specific biases, TCR repertoire library preparation and sequencing were carried out by different laboratories using diverse techniques. For each donor, CD4 naive and CD4 memory were each run on three plates, CD8 naive on two plates, and CD8 memory on one plate. Per donor, leukapheresis produced somewhere between about 0.9 and 10 billion PBMCs. Broader findings and caveats from the paper: Pairwise subsampling indicated that sequencing depth was expected to affect the degree of clonotype sharing among donors. Sampling was restricted to blood, and TCR repertoires in tissue are likely to differ from TCR repertoires in blood. Clonotypes shared by all four sorted-subset donors showed higher generation probabilities than non-shared clonotypes. Across a handful of donors, roughly 5.1% of naive CD4, approximately 4% of naive CD8, 2.3% of memory CD4, and approximately 0.42% of memory CD8 clonotypes were shared. Naive subsets generally had larger estimated clonotype richness than memory subsets did. The genetic and exposure-history diversity represented was limited by the small number of donors. Rarefaction of sorted-subset datasets indicated incomplete sequencing despite the large sequencing depth.

TCR CDR3 regions were amplified from genomic DNA by multiplex PCR using the deep immunoSEQ assay. For each cell subset, the extracted genomic DNA was distributed evenly across all wells of several immunoSEQ 96-well plates, and each plate served as one replicate. For sorted subsets, around 200 ng genomic DNA, equal to about 30,000 T cell genomes, was loaded into each replicate PCR. The purified libraries were quantified using a Qubit 3.0 fluorometer, sized with a Bioanalyzer 2100, and then quantified again using the KAPA Library Quantification kit. A separate single-read 150-cycle Illumina NextSeq 550 flow cell was used to sequence each immunoSEQ 96-well plate. The authors' analysis ran thus. Because the immunoSEQ output held only junctional sequences and lacked quality scores, the filtering could not match the filtering applied to full-length reads. Sequences were annotated with PyIR, a Python wrapper for IgBLAST v1.9, using IMGT germline references to assign V/J genes and CDR3. Any read was removed if the V/J assignment was weak (E-value above 1e-6), the CDR3 was missing, or the read contained stop codons, out-of-frame junctions, or ambiguous translated residues. V3J clonotypes were defined by identical inferred V gene, J gene, and CDR3 amino acid sequence. Percentage overlap between repertoires was computed as shared unique clonotypes divided by the size of the smaller repertoire. Three approaches were used to assess repertoire richness: RTK rarefaction, the Chao1 estimator, and Recon v2.1 estimates of unobserved clonotypes. For all TCRbeta clonotypes obtained by the gDNA method from several donors, generation probabilities were computed with OLGA. TCRdb provides this immuneACCESS table in a form limited to in-frame rearrangements. Some clones are lacking; in checked studies, under half of them reflect an unresolved V gene, and why the rest are absent is not known. V and J calls and clone size are as listed in that table; D and trimming were resolved from the DNA. The sample data list around 2.1 million clones, and approximately 94% of these were observed just once. The leading ten clones occupy more than 0.1% of the sample.

The donors were healthy, HIV-negative adults with no recently reported acute infections or vaccinations. Only Caucasian adults living in Nashville, Tennessee, USA were represented among the donors. CD4+ T cells were enriched through magnetic negative selection, after which naive cells were positively selected on CD45RA and the remaining negative fraction served as the memory subset. Blood was collected by leukapheresis, and PBMCs were isolated by Ficoll-Histopaque density gradient centrifugation and then cryopreserved in liquid nitrogen vapor phase. Analytical flow cytometry was used to check the purity and quantity of every magnetically sorted T cell population. From each sorted fraction, genomic DNA was isolated and quantified by UV absorbance on a Nanodrop 2000c.

The rearranged segments are TRBV19 and TRBJ2-7; 7 bases in between match TRBD1. The sequence was obtained from a man aged 18-30 years in good health. Input material: naive CD4+ T cells sorted from blood. Taken with the paper, the label for cell subset or site translates to: CD45RA+ positively selected. The encoded CDR3 is CATREGAKISYEQYF. The bases are TGTGCCACAAGAGAGGGGGCAAAGATCTCCTACGAGCAGTACTTC.